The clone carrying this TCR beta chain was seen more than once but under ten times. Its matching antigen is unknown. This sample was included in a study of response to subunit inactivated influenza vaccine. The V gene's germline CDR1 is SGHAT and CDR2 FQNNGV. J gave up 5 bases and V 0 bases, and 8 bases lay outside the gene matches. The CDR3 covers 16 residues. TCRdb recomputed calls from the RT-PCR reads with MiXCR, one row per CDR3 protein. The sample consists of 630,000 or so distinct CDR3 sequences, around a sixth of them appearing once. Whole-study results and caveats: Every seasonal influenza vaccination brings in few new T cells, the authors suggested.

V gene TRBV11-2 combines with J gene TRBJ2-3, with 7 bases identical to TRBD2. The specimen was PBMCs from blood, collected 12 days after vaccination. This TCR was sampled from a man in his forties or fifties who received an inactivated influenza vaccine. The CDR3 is CASSLDLTSEVDTQYF. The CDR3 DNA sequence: TGTGCCAGCAGCTTAGATCTCACTAGCGAGGTAGATACGCAGTATTTT. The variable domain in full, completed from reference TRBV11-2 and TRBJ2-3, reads EAGVAQSPRYKIIEKRQSVAFWCNPISGHATLYWYQQILGQGPKLLIQFQNNGVVDDSQLPKDRFSAERLKGVDSTLKIQPAKLEDSAVYLCASSLDLTSEVDTQYFGPGTRLTVL.